This T cell receptor beta chain was captured in a study of T cell responses to AZD1222 COVID-19 vaccine (dated by TCRdb to 2020 to 2023). Broadly, across the study: TCR sequencing covered roughly 230 trial participants: roughly 200 given two doses of AZD1222 and 26 given two doses of MenACWY control vaccine. Trial participants were enrolled by age into subgroups of 18-55, 56-69 and 70-plus years, and around 140, 26 and 57 TCR-sequenced participants, respectively, were included in these subgroups.

Germline trimming amounts to 1 base on V and 1 base on J, with 1 as the count of junction bases outside the gene matches. CDR1 SGHTS and CDR2 YDEGEE are derived from the germline V gene. The CDR3 has 14 amino acids, counting the end cysteine and phenylalanine. Only CDR3 DNA remains: 42 bases, in frame from the first base. A word on this clone: The antigen it recognizes is unknown. There are no base qualities to consult, and no much larger clone falls within one base.

The study at large found these results: The 56-69-year group was small, and its depth increase did not reach significance, likely because of low power. After two AZD1222 doses, both the breadth and the depth of spike-specific TCRs were significantly higher than at day 0 and than in MenACWY recipients. Only six AZD1222 recipients were SARS-CoV-2 seropositive at baseline, limiting conclusions about previously exposed vaccinees. The whole spike protein was spanned by vaccine-associated CD4 TCRs, and dominant responses were seen in regions 160-218 and 743-854. Reportedly, close to half of the unique spike-specific TCRs recognized epitopes lying outside the regions that are mutated in the B.1.351 and B.1.1.7 variants. Most participants were white British and females outnumbered males, and the authors suggested that clonal diversity may have been underestimated. Because no day 14 peak-response samples were available, the repertoires could be characterized only after the peak T cell response.

Taken with the paper, the label for time point translates to: about 28 days (+/-7) after the second vaccine dose. AZD1222 recipients given second doses at about 4 weeks or at about 12 weeks were pooled, since spike-specific TCR depth and breadth were not found to differ between the two schedules. Vaccinee samples were obtained from the UK trials COV001 and COV002, which included a single-blind randomized controlled phase 2/3 trial of AZD1222 (ChAdOx1 nCoV-19) in healthy adults. For TCRbeta chain sequencing, PBMC samples from trial participants were taken at day 0 and at day 28 after the second dose. The CDR3 regions of human TCRbeta chains were analyzed by immunosequencing. The authors' pipeline ran thus. Repertoire TCRs were checked for matches against a reference library of SARS-CoV-2-specific TCRs that had been generated using the MIRA antigen-specificity platform. Breadth was defined as the fraction of unique TCRs that were SARS-CoV-2-associated, and depth was defined as the fraction of total T cells that were SARS-CoV-2-associated. Using the MIRA data, each spike-specific TCR was mapped to the spike region that the TCR reacts to and placed in a CD4 or CD8 class. Log10-transformed breadth and depth values were compared by one-way ANOVA with Sidak's multiple comparisons tests. Drawn from immuneACCESS, this table holds only the in-frame rearrangements with V and J called that TCRdb kept. Clones are partly lost; checked studies trace under half to an unresolved V gene and leave the rest unexplained. D and trimming were read from the DNA, whereas the V and J calls and clone size are those reported in that table. The sample records around 78,000 clones, roughly 90% of which are singletons. Of the sample, approximately 1.4% falls within the top ten clones.

Recombination joined TRBV5-8 with TRBJ1-1, with 7 middle bases fitting TRBD1. This TCR was sampled from an adult who received the AZD1222 COVID-19 vaccine. The sample consisted of peripheral blood, taken 28 days after the second AZD1222 dose. The CDR3 region reads CASSLNRGNTEAFF. The base sequence is TGTGCCAGCAGCTTGAACAGGGGGAACACTGAAGCTTTCTTT.